The entry below describes one T cell receptor (beta chain). This specimen belongs to a study of regulatory T cells in long-lasting Graves disease. Construction of TCR beta libraries relied on iRepertoire HTBI primers and on Arm-PCR targeting CDR3 regions. TCRdb independently ran MiXCR on the multiplex PCR reads; one entry per CDR3 protein. The table lists more than 400,000 distinct CDR3 sequences, around 15% of them singletons. Sample time point: newly diagnosed GD, antithyroid drugs for less than 3 months. Scientists built the TCR library using RNA that was extracted from PBMCs. Germline V gene lookup returns CDR1 SEHNR and CDR2 FQNEAQ (reference sequence). The length of the CDR3 is 12 residues. The J segment lost 6 bases and the V segment lost 8 bases, leaving 2 bases of the junction unmatched. The same sample was also used in a study of T cells in Graves' hyperthyroidism and ophthalmopathy.

The material sequenced was peripheral blood mononuclear cells (PBMCs), taken at new diagnosis, from a patient treated with antithyroid drugs. The chain couples TRBV7-9 to TRBJ2-2; 8 bases line up with TRBD1. This clonotype originated in a woman in her twenties or thirties with Graves disease. This CDR3 is CASETGAGELFF. DNA for the CDR3: TGTGCCAGCGAGACAGGGGCCGGGGAGCTGTTTTTT.